The rows below give T cell receptor beta chains drawn from one sample of a study of molecular identifiers for immune sequencing clone quantification. TCRdb reanalysed the PCR reads using MiXCR and keeps one entry per CDR3 protein. The sample carries about 500,000 distinct CDR3 sequences, roughly a fifth recorded once. The specimen was naive CD8+ T cells from blood, with Jurkat cell RNA spiked in. The receptors originated from a human donor in good health. Some libraries in this study had Jurkat cell RNA spiked in. Both conserved end residues are part of each CDR3. D genes are given only for firm matches. Rows give clone size only sometimes, using once, few, many, or a class for an expanded clone.

D: TRBD1
V: TRBV13
size: -
J: TRBJ2-1
CDR3: CASSSSGTADWDEQFF
DNA: TGTGCCAGCAGCTCATCCGGGACAGCTGATTGGGATGAGCAGTTCTTC

D: -
V: TRBV3-1
size: -
J: TRBJ1-2
CDR3: CASSQANGRANYGYTF
DNA: TGTGCCAGCAGCCAAGCGAATGGCAGGGCTAACTATGGCTACACCTTC

D: -
V: TRBV4-2
size: -
J: TRBJ2-7
CDR3: CASSQEWGASSYEQYF
DNA: TGTGCCAGCAGCCAAGAATGGGGGGCGAGCTCCTACGAGCAGTACTTC

D: -
V: TRBV11-2
size: -
J: TRBJ2-7
CDR3: CASSLAPPSGFSYERYF
DNA: TGTGCCAGCAGCTTAGCTCCCCCCAGCGGGTTCTCCTACGAGCGGTACTTC

D: -
V: TRBV6-5
size: few
J: TRBJ2-7
CDR3: CASSYGVNEQYF
DNA: TGTGCCAGCAGTTATGGGGTTAACGAGCAGTACTTC

D: -
V: TRBV19
size: few
J: TRBJ2-7
CDR3: CASSTTAGSSSYEQYF
DNA: TGTGCCAGTAGTACCACCGCAGGGTCTAGCTCCTACGAGCAGTACTTC

D: -
V: TRBV18
size: few
J: TRBJ2-3
CDR3: CASSPGTSFLSDTQYF
DNA: TGTGCCAGCTCACCGGGAACTAGTTTTTTATCCGATACGCAGTATTTT

D: TRBD2
V: TRBV9
size: many
J: TRBJ2-6
CDR3: CASSVGLAGEAGANVLTF
DNA: TGTGCCAGCAGCGTGGGACTAGCGGGAGAGGCTGGGGCCAACGTCCTGACTTTC

D: TRBD2
V: TRBV3-1
size: many
J: TRBJ2-7
CDR3: CASSQDRGGRRYEQYF
DNA: TGTGCCAGCAGCCAAGATCGAGGCGGGAGAAGGTACGAGCAGTACTTC

D: TRBD2
V: TRBV3-1
size: many
J: TRBJ2-7
CDR3: CASSSAAGVGYEQYF
DNA: TGTGCCAGCAGTTCCGCGGCGGGAGTCGGGTACGAGCAGTACTTC

D: -
V: TRBV20-1
size: many
J: TRBJ2-7
CDR3: CSAPRTEYEQYF
DNA: TGCAGTGCTCCGAGGACGGAGTACGAGCAGTACTTC

D: TRBD2
V: TRBV2
size: -
J: TRBJ2-7
CDR3: CASSEVASGSAEQYF
DNA: TGTGCCAGCAGTGAGGTGGCTAGCGGGAGTGCCGAGCAGTACTTC

D: -
V: TRBV29-1
size: many
J: TRBJ2-7
CDR3: CSVVGAVNSYEQYF
DNA: TGCAGCGTTGTAGGGGCAGTGAACTCCTACGAGCAGTACTTC

D: -
V: TRBV7-9
size: many
J: TRBJ1-1
CDR3: CASSLNWQFEAFF
DNA: TGTGCCAGCAGCTTGAATTGGCAGTTTGAAGCTTTCTTT

D: TRBD1
V: TRBV7-9
size: many
J: TRBJ2-1
CDR3: CASSLATGQGFGEQFF
DNA: TGTGCCAGCAGCTTAGCGACGGGACAGGGGTTCGGTGAGCAGTTCTTC

D: -
V: TRBV28
size: -
J: TRBJ1-5
CDR3: CASSLSYKYSNQPQHF
DNA: TGTGCCAGCAGTTTAAGTTACAAGTATAGCAATCAGCCCCAGCATTTT

D: TRBD2
V: TRBV27
size: -
J: TRBJ2-3
CDR3: CASSTHRLGGSGEVRTDTQYF
DNA: TGTGCCAGCAGCACCCACCGCCTGGGAGGTAGCGGGGAGGTTAGAACAGATACGCAGTATTTT

D: TRBD2
V: TRBV11-1
size: -
J: TRBJ2-3
CDR3: CASSSRLARLGSTDTQYF
DNA: TGTGCCAGCAGCTCCAGACTAGCAAGACTAGGGTCAACAGATACGCAGTATTTT

D: -
V: TRBV5-1
size: -
J: TRBJ2-1
CDR3: CASSPRRAYNEQFF
DNA: TGCGCCAGCAGCCCCCGGAGAGCCTACAATGAGCAGTTCTTC

D: -
V: TRBV6-5
size: few
J: TRBJ1-2
CDR3: CASSYFSGNYGYTF
DNA: TGTGCCAGCAGTTATTTTTCAGGGAACTATGGCTACACCTTC

D: -
V: TRBV6-2/TRBV6-3
size: -
J: TRBJ1-2
CDR3: CATSLMEVLYYGYTF
DNA: TGTGCCACCAGTCTGATGGAGGTCCTTTATTATGGCTACACCTTC

D: TRBD2
V: TRBV7-3
size: many
J: TRBJ2-3
CDR3: CASSLEVASGPSTDTQYF
DNA: TGTGCCAGCAGCTTAGAAGTGGCTAGCGGGCCCAGCACAGATACGCAGTATTTT

D: TRBD1
V: TRBV7-3
size: few
J: TRBJ2-5
CDR3: CASSPRTGWAETQYF
DNA: TGTGCCAGCAGCCCTAGGACAGGGTGGGCAGAGACCCAGTACTTC

D: TRBD2
V: TRBV5-4
size: -
J: TRBJ2-7
CDR3: CASSFLAESYEQYF
DNA: TGTGCCAGCAGCTTTCTAGCGGAATCCTACGAGCAGTACTTC

D: -
V: TRBV10-3
size: -
J: TRBJ2-5
CDR3: CAISGAGSVSETQYF
DNA: TGTGCCATCAGTGGGGCAGGGTCGGTTTCAGAGACCCAGTACTTC

D: TRBD2
V: TRBV11-2
size: few
J: TRBJ2-7
CDR3: CASSPAGETYEQYF
DNA: TGTGCCAGCAGCCCAGCGGGGGAAACCTACGAGCAGTACTTC

D: -
V: TRBV10-3
size: -
J: TRBJ2-6
CDR3: CAISEDHRGIGSGVLTF
DNA: TGTGCCATCAGTGAGGATCACCGGGGGATCGGGTCAGGCGTCCTGACTTTC

D: -
V: TRBV12-3/TRBV12-4
size: many
J: TRBJ1-2
CDR3: CASSPTENYGYTF
DNA: TGTGCCAGCAGTCCAACAGAGAACTATGGCTACACCTTC

D: TRBD1
V: TRBV4-3
size: many
J: TRBJ2-7
CDR3: CASSQDAGTGSYEQYF
DNA: TGCGCCAGCAGCCAAGACGCCGGGACAGGGAGCTACGAGCAGTACTTC

D: -
V: TRBV7-9
size: many
J: TRBJ1-1
CDR3: CASSGDWATEAFF
DNA: TGTGCCAGCAGCGGGGATTGGGCCACTGAAGCTTTCTTT

D: -
V: TRBV7-9
size: -
J: TRBJ1-4
CDR3: CASSPILGYPQEKLFF
DNA: TGTGCCAGCAGCCCCATTCTCGGTTACCCCCAGGAAAAACTGTTTTTT

D: -
V: TRBV3-1
size: -
J: TRBJ2-3
CDR3: CASSQDPSDTQYF
DNA: TGTGCCAGCAGCCAAGATCCCTCCGATACGCAGTATTTT

D: TRBD1
V: TRBV15
size: many
J: TRBJ1-1
CDR3: CATSREGGWTGMYAEAFF
DNA: TGTGCCACCAGCAGAGAAGGGGGATGGACAGGGATGTACGCTGAAGCTTTCTTT

D: -
V: TRBV10-2
size: many
J: TRBJ1-1
CDR3: CASGMNTEAFF
DNA: TGCGCCAGCGGCATGAACACTGAAGCTTTCTTT

D: TRBD1
V: TRBV6-5
size: -
J: TRBJ1-5
CDR3: CASSATGGHNQPQHF
DNA: TGTGCCAGCAGTGCGACAGGGGGCCACAATCAGCCCCAGCATTTT

D: TRBD1
V: TRBV7-8
size: many
J: TRBJ2-3
CDR3: CASSPTGQGGWADTQYF
DNA: TGTGCCAGCAGCCCCACCGGACAGGGAGGTTGGGCAGATACGCAGTATTTT

D: -
V: TRBV9
size: once
J: TRBJ2-3
CDR3: CAGSEDSSTDTQYF
DNA: TGTGCCGGCAGCGAGGACAGTAGCACAGATACGCAGTATTTT

D: -
V: TRBV2
size: -
J: TRBJ1-1
CDR3: CAGLVTEAFF
DNA: TGTGCCGGCCTCGTCACTGAAGCTTTCTTT

D: TRBD2
V: TRBV5-1
size: -
J: TRBJ2-1
CDR3: CASSPEGLAGGRNEQFF
DNA: TGCGCCAGCAGCCCCGAGGGACTAGCGGGAGGGCGAAATGAGCAGTTCTTC

D: -
V: TRBV2
size: -
J: TRBJ2-7
CDR3: CASSDPGQYEQYF
DNA: TGTGCCAGCAGTGACCCTGGACAGTACGAGCAGTACTTC

D: -
V: TRBV3-1
size: few
J: TRBJ2-2
CDR3: CASTGEIDVGWAGELFF
DNA: TGTGCCAGCACCGGGGAGATTGATGTGGGTTGGGCCGGGGAGCTGTTTTTT

D: TRBD1
V: TRBV4-3
size: few
J: TRBJ2-1
CDR3: CASSQATGGNDEQFF
DNA: TGCGCCAGCAGCCAAGCTACAGGGGGCAACGATGAGCAGTTCTTC

D: TRBD1
V: TRBV4-3
size: many
J: TRBJ1-1
CDR3: CASSHTHPGQGLFF
DNA: TGCGCCAGCAGCCACACGCATCCGGGACAGGGTCTCTTCTTT

D: -
V: TRBV19
size: -
J: TRBJ1-5
CDR3: CASSIDSRGGSNQPQHF
DNA: TGTGCCAGTAGTATAGACAGCAGGGGAGGAAGCAATCAGCCCCAGCATTTT

D: TRBD1
V: TRBV13
size: few
J: TRBJ2-7
CDR3: CASSFQDRATYEQYF
DNA: TGTGCCAGCAGCTTTCAGGACAGGGCTACCTACGAGCAGTACTTC

D: -
V: TRBV11-3
size: few
J: TRBJ1-1
CDR3: CASSSRTKNTEAFF
DNA: TGTGCCAGCAGCTCGAGGACAAAGAACACTGAAGCTTTCTTT

D: -
V: TRBV19
size: few
J: TRBJ1-4
CDR3: CASTTGWREKLFF
DNA: TGTGCCAGTACTACAGGGTGGAGGGAAAAACTGTTTTTT

D: TRBD2
V: TRBV30
size: many
J: TRBJ2-7
CDR3: CAWSTPGTTGPEQYF
DNA: TGTGCCTGGAGTACCCCCGGGACTACCGGGCCCGAGCAGTACTTC